The 26 T cell receptor beta chains below come from one sample, sequenced in a study of blood T cells in healthy people across ages. A sample-barcoded 5' primer and a J-beta primer mix were used in a second PCR of roughly 7 to 11 cycles. TCRdb passed the 5' RACE reads through MiXCR, listing each CDR3 protein once. The sample has about 640,000 distinct CDR3 sequences; 58% are singletons. The specimen sequenced was blood. The receptor set was obtained from a man aged 55 to 69 in good health.

This chain uses TRBV9 with TRBJ2-1; TRBD2 aligns across 11 bases. The V gene's germline CDR1 is SGDLS and CDR2 YYNGEE. The CDR3 has 16 amino acids. After removal of 0 bases from V and 11 bases from J, the junction contained 10 bases not matched to a gene. In nucleotides, the CDR3 is TGTGCCAGCAGCGTAGCGGGTAGCGGGGGGGCTCTGAAGCAGTTCTTC. Its translation is CASSVAGSGGALKQFF.

The chain combines TRBV28 with TRBJ1-5; D is perhaps TRBD1 (5 bases). The germline V gene has CDR1 MDHEN and CDR2 SYDVKM. Trimming pared 5 bases from V and 0 bases from J, leaving 26 bases between. The CDR3 is 20 amino acids. The DNA of the CDR3 is TGTGCCAGCAGTCTTCCCCCTGGGAGGGGCGGGGGTTATAGCAATCAGCCCCAGCATTTT. It codes for CASSLPPGRGGGYSNQPQHF.

The chain joins TRBV7-9 to TRBJ1-1; 7 nucleotides align to TRBD1. V lost 5 bases and J lost 3; bases outside the gene matches: 15. This CDR3 contains 17 residues. Germline CDR1 and CDR2: SEHNR and FQNEAQ (reference sequence). The CDR3 region has the DNA TGTGCCAGCAGCCCAAAGCTTAGATTCACAGGGGACACTGAAGCTTTCTTT. This codes for CASSPKLRFTGDTEAFF.

This clonotype was detected only a few times. This chain joins TRBV5-1 and TRBJ2-4; D gene uncertain. Germline CDR1 SGHRS, CDR2 YFSETQ. The CDR3 extends over 14 amino acids. V was cut by 1 base and J by 2 bases, with 7 bases left in between. CDR3 region: CASSLTVTKNIQYF. In DNA, the CDR3 is TGCGCCAGCAGCTTGACCGTTACCAAAAACATTCAGTACTTC.

V is TRBV11-2 and J is TRBJ2-3; TRBD1 is a possible D gene (5 bases). This CDR3 contains 15 residues. V was cut by 0 bases and J by 10 bases, with 17 bases left in between. CDR1 SGHAT and CDR2 FQNNGV come from the germline V gene. This CDR3 is CASSLDRQPSQAQYF. DNA for the CDR3: TGTGCCAGCAGCTTAGATCGACAGCCTTCCCAGGCGCAGTATTTT.

The chain joins TRBV29-1 to TRBJ2-1, with TRBD1 identical over 9 bases. There are 14 residues in the CDR3. The germline CDR1 and CDR2 sequences are SQVTM and ANQGSEA. V shed 3 bases, J shed 7 bases, and the junction held 7 bases outside the gene matches. This CDR3 is CSVDSDRGGNEQFF. DNA for the CDR3: TGCAGCGTTGATTCGGACAGGGGAGGGAATGAGCAGTTCTTC.

The chain combines TRBV20-1 with TRBJ2-7; maybe TRBD1 (5 bases). The CDR3 extends over 13 amino acids. V lost 6 bases and J 0 bases, leaving 12 bases between the germline ends. Germline V CDR1 and CDR2: DFQATT, SNEGSKA (reference sequence). DNA for the CDR3: TGCAGTGCGGAATGGACATCCTCCTACGAGCAGTACTTC. Amino acids: CSAEWTSSYEQYF.

V and J are TRBV10-3 and TRBJ2-7, with a tentative D call TRBD2 (6 bases). The DNA end lines up better with TRBJ2-5; the J call may be wrong. CDR1 is ENHRY and CDR2 is SYGVKD in the germline V gene. CDR3 length: 13 residues. The CDR3 reads CAITAGIQETQYF. CDR3 sequence (DNA): TGTGCCATCACCGCGGGGATCCAAGAGACCCAGTACTTC.

In its sample, this clonotype was seen a few times. This sequence joins TRBV6-5 and TRBJ1-5; 7 bases match TRBD1. CDR3 size: 13 residues. Per germline, CDR1 MNHEY and CDR2 SVGAGI. The J segment lost 7 bases and the V segment lost 6 bases, leaving 6 bases of the junction unmatched. CDR3 nucleotide sequence: TGTGCCAGCAGGCGAACAGGGGCCCAGCCCCAGCATTTT. Residues: CASRRTGAQPQHF.

The rearrangement links TRBV10-1 to TRBJ2-3; TRBD1 or TRBD2 may be the D gene (6 bases each). Germline V gene sequence: CDR1 WNHNN, CDR2 SYGVQD (reference sequence). V lost 6 bases, J lost 0 bases, and 16 bases lay in between. The CDR3 is 16 residues long. CDR3 region: CASRTGANSSTDTQYF. DNA of the CDR3: TGCGCCAGCAGAACGGGGGCCAACTCTAGCACAGATACGCAGTATTTT.

The rearrangement joins TRBV3-1 to TRBJ2-7; TRBD1 might be the D (5 bases). V dropped 0 bases and J dropped 7 bases, with 13 bases sitting between them. This CDR3 is 14 amino acids long. Germline CDR1 and CDR2: LGHDT and YNNKEL (reference sequence). CDR3: CASSQEGAAKEQYF. CDR3 DNA: TGTGCCAGCAGCCAAGAAGGGGCAGCGAAAGAGCAGTACTTC.

The gene calls are TRBV28 and TRBJ1-2; D is ambiguous. V was clipped by 3 bases and J by 8 bases, with 13 bases between them. Per germline, CDR1 MDHEN and CDR2 SYDVKM. The CDR3 runs 13 residues. The CDR3 protein is CASSFGNQPGYTF. The CDR3 DNA is TGTGCCAGCAGTTTCGGAAACCAGCCCGGCTACACCTTC.

V usage is TRBV10-3 and J usage is TRBJ2-3; the match to TRBD2 covers 8 bases. This CDR3 spans 13 amino acids. The J segment lost 4 bases and the V segment lost 8 bases, leaving 5 bases of the junction unmatched. In germline, CDR1 is ENHRY, CDR2 SYGVKD. CDR3 nucleotide sequence: TGTGCCATCGGGGCGGGAGGCCCAGATACGCAGTATTTT. It yields the protein CAIGAGGPDTQYF.

The chain carries TRBV4-2 and TRBJ2-3, with 11 positions matching TRBD1. This CDR3 is built from 15 residues. The trim removed 3 bases at V and 5 bases at J, leaving 4 bases unmatched. Germline V gene data show CDR1 as LGHNA and CDR2 as YNFKEQ. The CDR3 DNA is TGTGCCAGCAGCCACCGGGACAGGGGGATAGATACGCAGTATTTT. As protein: CASSHRDRGIDTQYF.

The chain couples TRBV5-5 to TRBJ2-5, with 13 bases that match TRBD2. J gave up 2 bases and V 4 bases, and 5 bases lay outside the gene matches. The CDR3 sequence is 16 residues long. In germline, CDR1 is SGHKS, CDR2 YYEKEE (reference sequence). CDR3 in DNA: TGTGCCAGCAGCCCCGGACTAGCGGGGGTACAAGAGACCCAGTACTTC. Protein product: CASSPGLAGVQETQYF.

The CDR3 sequence is CASSPTSGAAGELFF. CDR3 DNA sequence: TGTGCCAGCAGCCCGACTAGCGGGGCCGCCGGGGAGCTGTTTTTT. The genes are TRBV6-6 and TRBJ2-2; 11 positions agree with TRBD2. Germline assignment: CDR1 MNHNY and CDR2 SVGAGI (reference sequence). With 6 bases clipped from V and 6 bases from J, the junction kept 6 bases outside the gene matches. The CDR3 loop spans 15 amino acids.

This clonotype has just a few counts. The chain uses TRBV15 and TRBJ2-7; D uncertain. V was pared by 2 bases and J by 2 bases, with 10 bases between. The germline V gene has CDR1 LNHNV and CDR2 YYDKDF (reference sequence). There are 14 residues in the CDR3. In nucleotides, the CDR3 is TGTGCCACCAGCAGACGACAAGGAACCTACGAGCAGTACTTC. It codes for CATSRRQGTYEQYF.

The chain carries TRBV6-2 or TRBV6-3 and TRBJ2-4; 11 positions agree with TRBD2. The J call is uncertain, as TRBJ2-7 better fits the DNA end. CDR3 length: 16 amino acids. The V gene's germline CDR1 is MNHEY and CDR2 SVGEGT. The CDR3 loop reads CASAVAGGLYEAEQYF. Written as DNA, the CDR3 is TGTGCCAGCGCCGTAGCGGGGGGGCTCTACGAGGCCGAGCAGTACTTC.

This rearrangement joins TRBV10-3 to TRBJ2-1, with D tentatively TRBD1 (6 bases). The tail of the sequence fits TRBJ2-7 better, so the J call may be wrong. Germline V CDR1 and CDR2: ENHRY, SYGVKD. The CDR3 runs to 13 residues. CDR3 DNA sequence: TGTGCCATCTCACAGGGCTCCTACAATGAGCAGTACTTC. This gives the protein CAISQGSYNEQYF.

This clonotype came up a few times. The chain employs TRBV29-1 and TRBJ2-5; TRBD1 matches 9 bases. The CDR3 has 16 amino acids. Germline values: CDR1 SQVTM, CDR2 ANQGSEA. Germline trimming cut 6 bases from V and 0 bases from J; bases unmatched to any gene: 11. The CDR3 protein is CSVRETGTGYQETQYF. The CDR3 DNA is TGCAGCGTCCGTGAAACCGGGACAGGGTACCAAGAGACCCAGTACTTC. Full variable domain (outside the CDR3, taken from reference TRBV29-1 and TRBJ2-5): SAVISQKPSRDICQRGTSLTIQCQVDSQVTMMFWYRQQPGQSLTLIATANQGSEATYESGFVIDKFPISRPNLTFSTLTVSNMSPEDSSIYLCSVRETGTGYQETQYFGPGTRLLVL.

In the case of this clonotype: The junction differs from germline at one of its ends, possibly a read error. The chain employs TRBV24-1 and TRBJ2-4; D is uncertain. CDR3 length: 13 amino acids. The germline CDR1 and CDR2 sequences are KGHDR and SFDVKD. CDR3 sequence reads: CATSDQQQNIRYF. For the CDR3, the DNA is TGTGCCACCAGTGATCAACAGCAAAACATTCGGTACTTC.

This clonotype has only a few counts. J is TRBJ1-5 and V is TRBV5-1; D might be TRBD1 (5 bases). In germline, CDR1 is SGHRS, CDR2 YFSETQ. Trimming pared 0 bases from V and 4 bases from J, leaving 11 bases between. The length of the CDR3 is 15 residues. The CDR3 DNA is TGCGCCAGCAGCTTGGATTGGGGGGGGAATCAGCCCCAGCATTTT. This codes for CASSLDWGGNQPQHF. The full variable domain, completed using reference TRBV5-1 and TRBJ1-5, is KAGVTQTPRYLIKTRGQQVTLSCSPISGHRSVSWYQQTPGQGLQFLFEYFSETQRNKGNFPGRFSGRQFSNSRSEMNVSTLELGDSALYLCASSLDWGGNQPQHFGDGTRLSIL.

The chain uses TRBV15 and TRBJ2-6, with unresolved D. CDR3 size: 16 residues. V was cut by 8 bases and J by 0 bases, with 14 bases left in between. From germline, CDR1 is LNHNV and CDR2 YYDKDF (reference sequence). CDR3 nucleotides: TGTGCCACCTCCCAGATCGGGCCCTCTGGGGCCAACGTCCTGACTTTC. It translates to CATSQIGPSGANVLTF.

A few counts support this clonotype. The chain recombines TRBV5-5 with TRBJ2-3; 7 positions match TRBD2. Looked up from germline, CDR1 is SGHKS and CDR2 is YYEKEE (reference sequence). The CDR3 contains 14 residues. Trimming took 4 bases from V and 4 from J; bases not matched to a gene: 6. The CDR3 reads CASSVGGVADTQYF. The CDR3 nucleotides are TGTGCCAGCAGCGTGGGGGGGGTAGCAGATACGCAGTATTTT. Full variable domain (missing parts from reference TRBV5-5 and TRBJ2-3): DAGVTQSPTHLIKTRGQQVTLRCSPISGHKSVSWYQQVLGQGPQFIFQYYEKEERGRGNFPDRFSARQFPNYSSELNVNALLLGDSALYLCASSVGGVADTQYFGPGTRLTVL.

This sequence joins TRBV11-3 and TRBJ2-7; D not resolved. Looked up from germline, CDR1 is SGHNT and CDR2 is YENEEA. The V end lost 1 base, the J end lost 2 bases, and 9 bases lay between the germline ends. This CDR3 comprises 14 residues. The CDR3 sequence: CASSLAPSAYEQYF. DNA of the CDR3: TGTGCCAGCAGCTTAGCTCCATCGGCCTACGAGCAGTACTTC.

The chain couples TRBV20-1 to TRBJ2-5, with no clear D. Trimming left V 2 bases short and J 3 bases short, with 16 bases between. Germline V lookup: CDR1 DFQATT, CDR2 SNEGSKA (reference sequence). This CDR3 spans 15 amino acids. CDR3 residues: CSARHNVGSKETQYF. CDR3 bases: TGCAGTGCTAGACATAATGTAGGCAGTAAAGAGACCCAGTACTTC.